The rows below give T cell receptor beta chains drawn from one sample of a study of cytomegalovirus exposure and HLA in healthy donors. Assay used: immunoSEQ multiplex PCR; TCRdb lists only in-frame clones, some missing. The table lists about 57,000 clones, about 89% of them singletons. Sequences were obtained from PBMCs. Every receptor here comes from a woman aged 18-35 years in good health and CMV-seronegative. Both conserved end residues are part of each CDR3. Each record gives: V gene, clone size, J gene, D gene, CDR3 length, CDR3 DNA, CDR3 protein. D genes are given only for firm matches. Clone size is stated in some rows and not others, as once, few, many or a class when expanded.

V gene: TRBV2; clone size: once; J gene: TRBJ1-1; D gene: TRBD1; CDR3 length: 15; CDR3 DNA: TGTGCCAGCAGTGCGGACAGGGGGTACGACACTGAAGCTTTCTTT; CDR3 protein: CASSADRGYDTEAFF
V gene: TRBV5-1; clone size: -; J gene: TRBJ2-2; D gene: TRBD1; CDR3 length: 16; CDR3 DNA: TGCGCCAGCAGCTTTTTACAGGGGGTTGACACCGGGGAGCTGTTTTTT; CDR3 protein: CASSFLQGVDTGELFF
V gene: TRBV25-1; clone size: -; J gene: TRBJ1-1; D gene: -; CDR3 length: 13; CDR3 DNA: TGTGCCAGCAGTGAATTGGGGGGAGGGCAAGCTTTCTTT; CDR3 protein: CASSELGGGQAFF
V gene: TRBV5-1; clone size: -; J gene: TRBJ2-5; D gene: -; CDR3 length: 17; CDR3 DNA: TGCGCCAGCAGCTCGGGGACTGGCCCTTCTCTCCAAGAGACCCAGTACTTC; CDR3 protein: CASSSGTGPSLQETQYF
V gene: TRBV6-5; clone size: -; J gene: TRBJ1-4; D gene: -; CDR3 length: 14; CDR3 DNA: TGTGCCAGCAGTCGCCTTTGGGGGGGTGAAAAACTGTTTTTT; CDR3 protein: CASSRLWGGEKLFF
V gene: TRBV6-5; clone size: -; J gene: TRBJ1-4; D gene: TRBD1; CDR3 length: 15; CDR3 DNA: TGTGCCAGCAGTTCGTCAGGGGGGTATAATGAAAAACTGTTTTTT; CDR3 protein: CASSSSGGYNEKLFF
V gene: TRBV6-6; clone size: once; J gene: TRBJ1-2; D gene: -; CDR3 length: 12; CDR3 DNA: TGTGCCAGCAGTTACTTGGGGAGCGGCTACACCTTC; CDR3 protein: CASSYLGSGYTF
V gene: TRBV30; clone size: -; J gene: TRBJ2-6; D gene: -; CDR3 length: 16; CDR3 DNA: TGTGCCTTACCGGGACACGCGTTCTCTGGGGCCAACGTCCTGACTTTC; CDR3 protein: CALPGHAFSGANVLTF
V gene: TRBV11-1; clone size: -; J gene: TRBJ2-7; D gene: TRBD1; CDR3 length: 15; CDR3 DNA: TGTGCCAGCAGCGACCCCGGGACAGTAGTCTACGAGCAGTACTTC; CDR3 protein: CASSDPGTVVYEQYF
V gene: TRBV5-6; clone size: -; J gene: TRBJ2-5; D gene: TRBD2; CDR3 length: 16; CDR3 DNA: TGTGCCAGCAGCATGGGACTAGCGGGAGGTTTGAAGACCCAGTACTTC; CDR3 protein: CASSMGLAGGLKTQYF
V gene: TRBV15; clone size: -; J gene: TRBJ2-5; D gene: TRBD1; CDR3 length: 15; CDR3 DNA: TGTGCCACCAGCGGGCCGGGACAGAAAAAAGAGACCCAGTACTTC; CDR3 protein: CATSGPGQKKETQYF
V gene: TRBV7-2; clone size: -; J gene: TRBJ1-5; D gene: -; CDR3 length: 17; CDR3 DNA: TGTGCCAGCAGCTTAGATTCCCAGGGTGTTAGCAATCAGCCCCAGCATTTT; CDR3 protein: CASSLDSQGVSNQPQHF
V gene: TRBV6-5; clone size: -; J gene: TRBJ2-3; D gene: -; CDR3 length: 15; CDR3 DNA: TGTGCCAGCAGTTACTCCTGGCGGGACACAGATACGCAGTATTTT; CDR3 protein: CASSYSWRDTDTQYF
V gene: TRBV7-9; clone size: -; J gene: TRBJ1-1; D gene: -; CDR3 length: 13; CDR3 DNA: TGTGCCGCTAGTGAGGGGGATTACACTGAAGCTTTCTTT; CDR3 protein: CAASEGDYTEAFF
V gene: TRBV29-1; clone size: -; J gene: TRBJ1-2; D gene: -; CDR3 length: 14; CDR3 DNA: TGCAGCGCAACTCCGGAGTCGAATAACTATGGCTACACCTTC; CDR3 protein: CSATPESNNYGYTF
V gene: TRBV28; clone size: few; J gene: TRBJ1-6; D gene: -; CDR3 length: 13; CDR3 DNA: TGTGCCAGCAGCGGACACGATAATTCACCCCTCCACTTT; CDR3 protein: CASSGHDNSPLHF
V gene: TRBV7-9; clone size: once; J gene: TRBJ1-6; D gene: -; CDR3 length: 14; CDR3 DNA: TGTGCCAGCAGCGCTACTTCGATCAATTCACCCCTCCACTTT; CDR3 protein: CASSATSINSPLHF
V gene: TRBV2; clone size: -; J gene: TRBJ2-3; D gene: -; CDR3 length: 15; CDR3 DNA: TGTGCCAGCAGTATATACAGCCTGAGCACAGATACGCAGTATTTT; CDR3 protein: CASSIYSLSTDTQYF
V gene: TRBV27; clone size: -; J gene: TRBJ2-5; D gene: TRBD2; CDR3 length: 16; CDR3 DNA: TGTGCCAGCGCCTTAGTCGCGGGGGGGCCTCCAGAGACCCAGTACTTC; CDR3 protein: CASALVAGGPPETQYF
V gene: TRBV11-2; clone size: few; J gene: TRBJ1-3; D gene: TRBD1; CDR3 length: 16; CDR3 DNA: TGTGCCAGCAGCCCAGACAGGGCCAGAAGTGGAAACACCATATATTTT; CDR3 protein: CASSPDRARSGNTIYF
V gene: TRBV19; clone size: -; J gene: TRBJ1-5; D gene: -; CDR3 length: 14; CDR3 DNA: TGTGCCAGTAGGATCTGGCAGGGCGATCAGCCCCAGCATTTT; CDR3 protein: CASRIWQGDQPQHF
V gene: TRBV7-8; clone size: -; J gene: TRBJ1-5; D gene: -; CDR3 length: 17; CDR3 DNA: TGTGCCAGCAGCCCCAGACAGACCACCTATAGCAATCAGCCCCAGCATTTT; CDR3 protein: CASSPRQTTYSNQPQHF
V gene: TRBV5-1; clone size: -; J gene: TRBJ1-1; D gene: TRBD1; CDR3 length: 14; CDR3 DNA: TGCGCCAGCAGCCTGGGACAGGGGGCCACTGAAGCTTTCTTT; CDR3 protein: CASSLGQGATEAFF
V gene: TRBV28; clone size: -; J gene: TRBJ2-7; D gene: -; CDR3 length: 13; CDR3 DNA: TGTGCCAGCAGTTCAATTGGGGCATGGGAGCAGTACTTC; CDR3 protein: CASSSIGAWEQYF
V gene: TRBV4-2; clone size: -; J gene: TRBJ2-1; D gene: TRBD2; CDR3 length: 15; CDR3 DNA: TGTGCCAGCAGCCCTGGCTTTGCGGGGGGCAATGAGCAGTTCTTC; CDR3 protein: CASSPGFAGGNEQFF
V gene: TRBV7-8; clone size: -; J gene: TRBJ2-1; D gene: TRBD2; CDR3 length: 15; CDR3 DNA: TGTGCCAGCAGCTTCGGGGGGAGCTCCTACAATGAGCAGTTCTTC; CDR3 protein: CASSFGGSSYNEQFF
V gene: TRBV28; clone size: -; J gene: TRBJ1-3; D gene: -; CDR3 length: 17; CDR3 DNA: TGTGCCGCATCCAAAACCGGGGTCGCCGTCTCTGGAAACACCATATATTTT; CDR3 protein: CAASKTGVAVSGNTIYF
V gene: TRBV29-1; clone size: -; J gene: TRBJ2-5; D gene: TRBD2; CDR3 length: 15; CDR3 DNA: TGCAGCGTCCGGGCTCGGGGGGGCAGGGGAGAGACCCAGTACTTC; CDR3 protein: CSVRARGGRGETQYF
V gene: TRBV28; clone size: -; J gene: TRBJ1-2; D gene: TRBD1; CDR3 length: 13; CDR3 DNA: TGTGCCAGCAGAGAGACAGGGGATGGTGGCTACACCTTC; CDR3 protein: CASRETGDGGYTF
V gene: TRBV6-5; clone size: -; J gene: TRBJ1-1; D gene: -; CDR3 length: 13; CDR3 DNA: TGTGCCAGCAGTTACGATGGAACAGCAGAAGCTTTCTTT; CDR3 protein: CASSYDGTAEAFF
V gene: TRBV14; clone size: -; J gene: TRBJ1-4; D gene: -; CDR3 length: 15; CDR3 DNA: TGTGCCAGCAGCCCGGCCAGGGGTTTGGTTGAAAAACTGTTTTTT; CDR3 protein: CASSPARGLVEKLFF
V gene: TRBV15; clone size: -; J gene: TRBJ2-2; D gene: TRBD2; CDR3 length: 14; CDR3 DNA: TGTGCCACCGGGAGGGGAGGCAACACCGGGGAGCTGTTTTTT; CDR3 protein: CATGRGGNTGELFF
V gene: TRBV7-9; clone size: -; J gene: TRBJ2-7; D gene: TRBD2; CDR3 length: 14; CDR3 DNA: TGTGCCAGCAGCCCCGTAGCGGGAGGATACGAGCAGTACTTC; CDR3 protein: CASSPVAGGYEQYF
V gene: TRBV27; clone size: -; J gene: TRBJ1-3; D gene: -; CDR3 length: 16; CDR3 DNA: TGTGCCAGCAGTTTAGGAGGGGGGGTGGCTGGAAACACCATATATTTT; CDR3 protein: CASSLGGGVAGNTIYF
V gene: TRBV28; clone size: -; J gene: TRBJ2-7; D gene: TRBD1; CDR3 length: 16; CDR3 DNA: TGTGCCAGCAAGTCTCCCCGACAGGGAACTAACTACGAGCAGTACTTC; CDR3 protein: CASKSPRQGTNYEQYF
V gene: TRBV6-1; clone size: -; J gene: TRBJ1-1; D gene: -; CDR3 length: 13; CDR3 DNA: TGTGCCAGCAGTGAAGGTGTTCTCACTGAAGCTTTCTTT; CDR3 protein: CASSEGVLTEAFF
V gene: TRBV5-1; clone size: -; J gene: TRBJ2-7; D gene: TRBD2; CDR3 length: 13; CDR3 DNA: TGCGCCAGCAGGTCTAGCGGGTACTACGAGCAGTACTTC; CDR3 protein: CASRSSGYYEQYF
V gene: TRBV6-1; clone size: once; J gene: TRBJ1-1; D gene: -; CDR3 length: 14; CDR3 DNA: TGTGCCAGCAGTGAAGGAGAGGCAGTCACTGAAGCTTTCTTT; CDR3 protein: CASSEGEAVTEAFF
V gene: TRBV19; clone size: -; J gene: TRBJ1-1; D gene: -; CDR3 length: 14; CDR3 DNA: TGTGCCAGTAGTCGCAGGGGAGCGAACACTGAAGCTTTCTTT; CDR3 protein: CASSRRGANTEAFF
V gene: TRBV27; clone size: -; J gene: TRBJ2-1; D gene: TRBD2; CDR3 length: 15; CDR3 DNA: TGTGCCAGCAGTGAACTAGCGGGTTCCTACAATGAGCAGTTCTTC; CDR3 protein: CASSELAGSYNEQFF
V gene: TRBV28; clone size: -; J gene: TRBJ1-2; D gene: TRBD1; CDR3 length: 14; CDR3 DNA: TGTGCCAGCAGTCCACCGACAGGGATCGAGGGCTACACCTTC; CDR3 protein: CASSPPTGIEGYTF
V gene: TRBV6-5; clone size: -; J gene: TRBJ2-2; D gene: TRBD2; CDR3 length: 15; CDR3 DNA: TGTGCCAGCAGTGTGCTAGCGGGGGAAACCGGGGAGCTGTTTTTT; CDR3 protein: CASSVLAGETGELFF
V gene: TRBV9; clone size: once; J gene: TRBJ2-7; D gene: TRBD2; CDR3 length: 16; CDR3 DNA: TGTGCCAGCAGCGTACGGTCGACTAGCGGGGGTGACGAGCAGTACTTC; CDR3 protein: CASSVRSTSGGDEQYF
V gene: TRBV20-1; clone size: -; J gene: TRBJ1-1; D gene: -; CDR3 length: 11; CDR3 DNA: TGCAGTGCTATCAGGACAATTGACGCTTTCTTT; CDR3 protein: CSAIRTIDAFF
V gene: TRBV30; clone size: -; J gene: TRBJ1-2; D gene: TRBD1; CDR3 length: 13; CDR3 DNA: TGTGCCTGGAGCTCCGGGACAGGGGATGGCTACACCTTC; CDR3 protein: CAWSSGTGDGYTF
V gene: TRBV18; clone size: -; J gene: TRBJ2-3; D gene: -; CDR3 length: 15; CDR3 DNA: TGTGCCAGCTCACCTCCCGGCCCTCAGGGAGATACGCAGTATTTT; CDR3 protein: CASSPPGPQGDTQYF
V gene: TRBV5-1; clone size: -; J gene: TRBJ2-7; D gene: -; CDR3 length: 17; CDR3 DNA: TGCGCCAGCAGCTTTGGCCGGACAAGCAAGGGTTTCCTCGAGCAGTACTTC; CDR3 protein: CASSFGRTSKGFLEQYF
V gene: TRBV28; clone size: -; J gene: TRBJ1-2; D gene: TRBD1; CDR3 length: 14; CDR3 DNA: TGTGCCAGCAGTCCAAACAGGGGGGACTATGGCTACACCTTC; CDR3 protein: CASSPNRGDYGYTF
V gene: TRBV30; clone size: -; J gene: TRBJ1-5; D gene: TRBD1; CDR3 length: 14; CDR3 DNA: TGTGCCTGGGGACAGGGGGTTGGCAATCAGCCCCAGCATTTT; CDR3 protein: CAWGQGVGNQPQHF
V gene: TRBV18; clone size: -; J gene: TRBJ2-1; D gene: -; CDR3 length: 13; CDR3 DNA: TGTGCCAGCTCACCACAGGGAGCGAATGAGCAGTTCTTC; CDR3 protein: CASSPQGANEQFF
V gene: TRBV28; clone size: few; J gene: TRBJ1-1; D gene: -; CDR3 length: 15; CDR3 DNA: TGTGCCAGCAGTTCGGCGGGGCATGTGGACACTGAAGCTTTCTTT; CDR3 protein: CASSSAGHVDTEAFF
V gene: TRBV6-4; clone size: -; J gene: TRBJ2-1; D gene: TRBD2; CDR3 length: 14; CDR3 DNA: TGTGCCAGCGCCAATAGCGGGAGATCGAATGAGCAGTTCTTC; CDR3 protein: CASANSGRSNEQFF
V gene: TRBV7-8; clone size: -; J gene: TRBJ2-1; D gene: -; CDR3 length: 16; CDR3 DNA: TGTGCCAGCAGCTGGGGGGGCCGAGTTTCCTACAATGAGCAGTTCTTC; CDR3 protein: CASSWGGRVSYNEQFF
V gene: TRBV5-1; clone size: -; J gene: TRBJ2-3; D gene: -; CDR3 length: 14; CDR3 DNA: TGCGCCAGCAGCTCAGGCCTTAGCACAGATACGCAGTATTTT; CDR3 protein: CASSSGLSTDTQYF
V gene: TRBV9; clone size: -; J gene: TRBJ2-5; D gene: -; CDR3 length: 12; CDR3 DNA: TGTGCCAGCAGCGCCAGGTACGGGACCCAGTACTTC; CDR3 protein: CASSARYGTQYF
V gene: TRBV6-5; clone size: -; J gene: TRBJ2-1; D gene: TRBD2; CDR3 length: 15; CDR3 DNA: TGTGCCAGCAGTCTCTGGCGGGGGGGCCTAAATGAGCAGTTCTTC; CDR3 protein: CASSLWRGGLNEQFF